One sample yielded the 26 T cell receptor beta chains listed below, sequenced in a study of cytomegalovirus exposure and HLA in healthy donors. PCR amplification relied on 60 Vbeta primers (plus 13 Jbeta primers). Generated by immunoSEQ multiplex PCR, the TCRdb table keeps only in-frame clones and is missing some. The sample yields over 75,000 clones, about 74% seen once. Sequencing input: PBMCs. These receptors came from a man aged 60 to 69 in good health and CMV-seropositive.

The V call is TRBV19, the J call TRBJ2-2, with TRBD2 matching over 7 bases. Germline CDR1 is LNHDA and CDR2 is SQIVND (reference sequence). V lost 3 bases and J lost 5; bases outside the gene matches: 9. The CDR3 is 16 amino acids. The CDR3 DNA follows: TGTGCCAGTAGTATCATCAGCGGGGTTGTGACCGGGGAGCTGTTTTTT. Protein product: CASSIISGVVTGELFF. The full variable domain, rest sourced from reference TRBV19 and TRBJ2-2, is DGGITQSPKYLFRKEGQNVTLSCEQNLNHDAMYWYRQDPGQGLRLIYYSQIVNDFQKGDIAEGYSVSREKKESFPLTVTSAQKNPTAFYLCASSIISGVVTGELFFGEGSRLTVL.

This chain links TRBV10-3 with TRBJ1-3; D unresolved. From germline, CDR1 is ENHRY and CDR2 SYGVKD. There are 14 residues in the CDR3. Trimming took off 2 bases at V and 4 bases at J, with 9 bases between the two ends. The CDR3 sequence: CAISEVPTGNTIYF. In DNA form, the CDR3 reads TGTGCCATCAGTGAGGTTCCCACAGGAAACACCATATATTTT.

This clone was seen only a few times. The chain carries TRBV19 and TRBJ1-5; TRBD1 might be the D (6 bases). The CDR3 loop spans 12 amino acids. CDR1 and CDR2 (germline): LNHDA, SQIVND (reference sequence). Deletions cut 3 bases from V and 9 bases from J, with 9 bases between. The CDR3 is CASSMGAMPQHF. Here the CDR3 DNA reads TGTGCCAGTAGTATGGGGGCGATGCCCCAGCATTTT.

The chain couples TRBV9 to TRBJ2-7, with 7 bases aligning to TRBD2. Germline CDR1 reads SGDLS; CDR2 reads YYNGEE. Trimming removed 2 bases from V and 2 bases from J; junction bases left unmatched: 4. CDR3 length: 14 amino acids. CDR3 loop: CASSVGGVPYEQYF. CDR3 in DNA: TGTGCCAGCAGCGTGGGGGGGGTGCCCTACGAGCAGTACTTC.

This rearrangement joins TRBV2 to TRBJ2-5, with a possible D match to TRBD2 (6 bases). Germline values: CDR1 SNHLY, CDR2 FYNNEI. The germline V and J ends were trimmed by 6 bases and 5 bases, with 16 bases remaining between them. The CDR3 has 14 residues. The chain's CDR3 is CASSRRALTETQYF. The CDR3 DNA sequence: TGTGCCAGCAGCAGGAGGGCCCTAACGGAGACCCAGTACTTC.

The gene calls are TRBV11-2 and TRBJ2-7; 9 positions match TRBD2. The V gene's germline CDR1 is SGHAT and CDR2 FQNNGV. The CDR3 sequence is 15 residues long. With 5 bases clipped from V and 4 bases from J, the junction kept 9 bases outside the gene matches. CDR3 residues: CASSEGRGGTYEQYF. For the CDR3, the DNA is TGTGCCAGCAGCGAGGGGCGGGGGGGCACATACGAGCAGTACTTC.

V is TRBV28 and J is TRBJ1-1; D unclear. This CDR3 has 14 residues. The germline V gene encodes CDR1 MDHEN and CDR2 SYDVKM. Trimming stripped 6 bases from V and 1 base from J, with 12 bases between. This CDR3 is CASRVSTANTEAFF. The CDR3, as DNA: TGTGCCAGCAGGGTCTCCACAGCGAACACTGAAGCTTTCTTT.

This chain links TRBV6-6 with TRBJ2-3, with 10 bases aligning to TRBD2. The CDR3 has 14 amino acids. V shed 5 bases and J 5 bases; nucleotides not matched to a gene: 4. In germline, CDR1 is MNHNY, CDR2 SVGAGI (reference sequence). CDR3 in DNA: TGTGCCAGCAGTGATTTAGCGGGGGGAGATACGCAGTATTTT. Translating gives CASSDLAGGDTQYF.

The genes are TRBV30 and TRBJ2-5, with 12 bases identical to TRBD2. CDR3 size: 14 residues. The germline V gene encodes CDR1 GTSNPN and CDR2 SVGIG (reference sequence). V shed 5 bases and J 3 bases; nucleotides not matched to a gene: 4. DNA for the CDR3: TGTGCCTGGGAACTAGCGGGGGGAAAAGAGACCCAGTACTTC. As protein: CAWELAGGKETQYF.

The chain uses TRBV9 and TRBJ2-1; 9 positions match TRBD2. This CDR3 region has 15 residues. V lost 1 base, J lost 8 bases, and 7 bases stayed unmatched. The germline V gene has CDR1 SGDLS and CDR2 YYNGEE. The CDR3: CASSVPSGGSDEQFF. The CDR3, as DNA: TGTGCCAGCAGCGTACCAAGCGGGGGGAGTGATGAGCAGTTCTTC.

This clone was seen once. The sample contains more than one DNA sequence encoding this CDR3. The chain links TRBV19 to TRBJ2-7; D is undetermined. Germline-derived CDR1 and CDR2 are LNHDA and SQIVND (reference sequence). The CDR3 runs to 13 residues. Trimming removed 6 bases from V and 4 bases from J, with 13 bases in between. In DNA, the CDR3 is TGTGCCAGTAGCCTGACTGGATCTTACGAGCAGTACTTC. It yields the protein CASSLTGSYEQYF.

In the case of this clone: The junction differs from germline at one of its ends, possibly a read error. This chain uses TRBV7-7 with TRBJ2-3; TRBD2 agrees at 14 bases. Germline assignment: CDR1 SSHAT and CDR2 FNYEAQ (reference sequence). This CDR3 comprises 16 residues. Here the CDR3 DNA reads TGTGCTAGCAGCCGAGGACTAGCGGGGGGCGCAGATACGCAGTATTTT. This sequence encodes CASSRGLAGGADTQYF.

The chain has TRBV5-1 and TRBJ2-3; 9 bases line up with TRBD2. With V trimmed by 1 base and J by 0 bases, 12 bases remained unmatched. Germline CDR1 SGHRS, CDR2 YFSETQ. This CDR3 is 19 amino acids long. The CDR3 is CASSLQPGLAQRSTDTQYF. Here the CDR3 DNA reads TGCGCCAGCAGCTTGCAACCGGGACTAGCCCAAAGAAGCACAGATACGCAGTATTTT.

CDR3 in DNA: TGTGCCAGCAGCCCCTGGGGGCAGGGGCGAAATTCCTCCTACGAGCAGTACTTC. Translation: CASSPWGQGRNSSYEQYF. V gene TRBV2 combines with J gene TRBJ2-7; tentative D call: TRBD1 (6 bases). Per germline, CDR1 SNHLY and CDR2 FYNNEI. This CDR3 has 18 residues. V was pared by 6 bases and J by 0 bases, with 24 bases between.

The rearrangement joins TRBV11-3 to TRBJ2-7; a possible D gene is TRBD2 (5 bases). The CDR3 runs to 12 residues. V lost 0 bases and J 5 bases, leaving 5 bases between the germline ends. Germline V CDR1 and CDR2: SGHNT, YENEEA. The DNA of the CDR3 is TGTGCCAGCAGCTTAGAGGGAGACGAGCAGTACTTC. Residues: CASSLEGDEQYF.

This clone was counted a few times. This rearrangement joins TRBV7-8 to TRBJ1-1; 7 positions agree with TRBD1. The CDR3 spans 15 residues. V lost 5 bases and J lost 0; bases outside the gene matches: 6. CDR1 is SGHVS and CDR2 is FQNEAQ in the germline V gene. For the CDR3, the DNA is TGTGCCAGCAGCCTCCAGACAGGGTTGAACACTGAAGCTTTCTTT. Amino acid sequence: CASSLQTGLNTEAFF.

V and J are TRBV4-1 and TRBJ2-7; tentatively, D is TRBD2 (5 bases). Trimming shortened V by 2 bases and J by 0 bases, and 8 bases separated the two germline ends. The germline gives CDR1 MGHRA, CDR2 YSYEKL. The CDR3 runs 14 residues. Here the CDR3 reads CASSQSGVSYEQYF. CDR3 nucleotide sequence: TGCGCCAGCAGCCAATCCGGGGTCTCCTACGAGCAGTACTTC.

With regard to this clone: The junction departs from germline at one end; a sequencing error may be responsible. This sample also contains other DNA sequences that code for the same CDR3. V is TRBV27 and J is TRBJ1-1; 9 positions match TRBD1. Germline CDR1 MNHEY, CDR2 SMNVEV (reference sequence). This CDR3 is built from 17 residues. In DNA, the CDR3 is TGTGCCAGCAGCCCACCCCGGACAGGGGTCAAGAACACCGAAGCTTTCTTT. It yields the protein CASSPPRTGVKNTEAFF.

With regard to this clone: This specimen includes other DNA sequences encoding the same CDR3. The chain joins TRBV19 to TRBJ1-5, with 8 bases aligning to TRBD1. J gave up 3 bases and V 3 bases, and 4 bases lay outside the gene matches. CDR1 LNHDA and CDR2 SQIVND come from the germline V gene (reference sequence). CDR3 size: 15 residues. The CDR3 DNA follows: TGTGCCAGTAGTATGGGGACAGGCAACAATCAGCCCCAGCATTTT. Amino acid sequence: CASSMGTGNNQPQHF. The full variable domain, completed using reference TRBV19 and TRBJ1-5, is DGGITQSPKYLFRKEGQNVTLSCEQNLNHDAMYWYRQDPGQGLRLIYYSQIVNDFQKGDIAEGYSVSREKKESFPLTVTSAQKNPTAFYLCASSMGTGNNQPQHFGDGTRLSIL.

This chain joins TRBV10-1 and TRBJ2-7, with 9 bases matching TRBD2. After removal of 3 bases from V and 3 bases from J, the junction contained 6 bases not matched to a gene. Germline CDR1 reads WNHNN; CDR2 reads SYGVQD (reference sequence). The CDR3 spans 15 residues. The CDR3 reads CASSERREGFYEQYF. CDR3 nucleotide sequence: TGCGCCAGCAGTGAAAGGCGGGAGGGGTTCTACGAGCAGTACTTC.

The gene calls are TRBV11-2 and TRBJ2-7; D not resolved. Germline V gene data show CDR1 as SGHAT and CDR2 as FQNNGV. The ends were cut back, 0 bases at V and 2 bases at J, with 5 bases in the middle. This CDR3 has 13 amino acids. The CDR3 is CASSLELPYEQYF. The CDR3 DNA follows: TGTGCCAGCAGCTTAGAACTACCCTACGAGCAGTACTTC.

The chain has TRBV5-1 and TRBJ1-2; D call uncertain. The CDR3 is 13 residues long. V lost 4 bases and J lost 4, with 11 bases in between. Germline V lookup: CDR1 SGHRS, CDR2 YFSETQ. The CDR3 DNA follows: TGCGCCAGCAGCCCAGACAAAGGCTATGGCTACACCTTC. Translating gives CASSPDKGYGYTF.

The chain uses TRBV5-4 and TRBJ2-3; D might be TRBD2 (6 bases). Trimming took off 1 base at V and 1 base at J, with 16 bases between the two ends. The length of the CDR3 is 17 residues. Germline CDR1 and CDR2: SGHNT and YYREEE (reference sequence). DNA for the CDR3: TGTGCCAGCAGCTTGACGAGGCGGCGGGGAGGCACAGATACGCAGTATTTT. The encoded protein is CASSLTRRRGGTDTQYF.

The CDR3 DNA reads as TGTGCCATCAGGCGGGACAGGGATATCGATGAGCAGTTCTTC. This codes for CAIRRDRDIDEQFF. The rearrangement uses TRBV10-3 and TRBJ2-1, with 9 bases fitting TRBD1. The V gene's germline CDR1 is ENHRY and CDR2 SYGVKD. Trimming cost V 6 bases and J 8 bases; bases outside gene matches: 8. The CDR3 extends over 14 amino acids.

The chain uses TRBV7-6 and TRBJ1-1; D unclear. The germline gives CDR1 SGHVS, CDR2 FNYEAQ. V lost 0 bases and J lost 0, with 20 bases in between. The CDR3 runs to 19 residues. CDR3 DNA: TGTGCCAGCAGCTTAGCGTCGCCGAGCTCCTCCTCATTGAACACTGAAGCTTTCTTT. This codes for CASSLASPSSSSLNTEAFF. The entire variable domain, with the rest obtained from reference TRBV7-6 and TRBJ1-1, is as follows: GAGVSQSPRYKVTKRGQDVALRCDPISGHVSLYWYRQALGQGPEFLTYFNYEAQQDKSGLPNDRFSAERPEGSISTLTIQRTEQRDSAMYRCASSLASPSSSSLNTEAFFGQGTRLTVV.

This chain joins TRBV6-5 and TRBJ1-5; no reliable D call. This CDR3 comprises 14 residues. The germline gives CDR1 MNHEY, CDR2 SVGAGI. Trimming removed 10 bases at V and 1 base at J, with 14 bases between. In DNA, the CDR3 is TGTGCCACCATCGGGGAAGGGAGCAATCAGCCCCAGCATTTT. Amino acids: CATIGEGSNQPQHF.